These T cell receptor beta chains were read from a single sample in a study of CD8+CD57+ T cells in acquired aplastic anemia. TCRdb called the reads again in MiXCR, with one record for every CDR3 protein. Here the sample spans over 150,000 distinct CDR3 sequences, 71% being singletons. Sequencing used sorted CD4+, CD8+, or CD8+CD57+ T cells (not recorded which) from PBMCs. The receptor source for this set is a human donor with aplastic anemia. Each CDR3 is given with its conserved first and last residue. Each record gives: clone size, V gene, D gene, J gene, CDR3 DNA, CDR3 protein. D genes are given only for firm matches. The size of a clone is reported for some rows only, either as once, few or many, or as a class for expanded clones.

abundance: -
v_gene: TRBV5-6
d_gene: -
j_gene: TRBJ1-5
CDR3nt: TGTGCCAGCAGCTTGACAGGGTATGGCAATCAGCCCCAGCATTTT
CDR3aa: CASSLTGYGNQPQHF

abundance: -
v_gene: TRBV12-3/TRBV12-4
d_gene: -
j_gene: TRBJ1-6
CDR3nt: TGTGCCAGCACCCCTCCCGGCCCGGCCCCAAATTCACCCCTCCACTTC
CDR3aa: CASTPPGPAPNSPLHF

abundance: -
v_gene: TRBV10-3
d_gene: TRBD2
j_gene: TRBJ2-1
CDR3nt: TGTGCCATCAGGACTGAAGCGGGAGCCTACGATGAGCAGTTCTTC
CDR3aa: CAIRTEAGAYDEQFF

abundance: -
v_gene: TRBV25-1
d_gene: TRBD1
j_gene: TRBJ2-7
CDR3nt: TGTGCCAGCAGTGACCCCCTTGGACAGGGGGCTATCTACGAGCAGTACTTC
CDR3aa: CASSDPLGQGAIYEQYF

abundance: many
v_gene: TRBV20-1
d_gene: TRBD2
j_gene: TRBJ2-3
CDR3nt: TGCAGTGCTAGCGGGGGGGCCAGCACAGATACGCAGTATTTT
CDR3aa: CSASGGASTDTQYF

abundance: few
v_gene: TRBV20-1
d_gene: -
j_gene: TRBJ2-5
CDR3nt: TGCAGTGCTATCCAAGAGACCCAGTACTTC
CDR3aa: CSAIQETQYF

abundance: -
v_gene: TRBV6-5
d_gene: -
j_gene: TRBJ1-4
CDR3nt: TGTGCCAGCAGCCCGGGAGGCGAAAATGAAAAACTGTTTTTT
CDR3aa: CASSPGGENEKLFF

abundance: -
v_gene: TRBV2
d_gene: -
j_gene: TRBJ2-1
CDR3nt: TGTGCCAGCAGTGAAGACAGGCTGGATGAGCAGTTCTTC
CDR3aa: CASSEDRLDEQFF

abundance: -
v_gene: TRBV5-1
d_gene: TRBD1
j_gene: TRBJ2-7
CDR3nt: TGCGCCAGCAGCTCCCAGACAGGGGGAATGAGGGAGCAGTACTTC
CDR3aa: CASSSQTGGMREQYF

abundance: -
v_gene: TRBV15
d_gene: -
j_gene: TRBJ1-5
CDR3nt: TGTGCCACCAGCAGATATCCCACAGGTATCAATCAGCCCCAGCATTTT
CDR3aa: CATSRYPTGINQPQHF

abundance: few
v_gene: TRBV10-1
d_gene: TRBD2
j_gene: TRBJ2-7
CDR3nt: TGCGCCAGCAGTGAGAAAACCGGACTAGCGGGAGGGTCGGACGAGCAGTACTTC
CDR3aa: CASSEKTGLAGGSDEQYF

abundance: -
v_gene: TRBV24-1
d_gene: -
j_gene: TRBJ2-7
CDR3nt: TGTGCCACCAGTGATTCAGGATCAACCCCCTACGAGCAGTACTTC
CDR3aa: CATSDSGSTPYEQYF

abundance: -
v_gene: TRBV20-1
d_gene: -
j_gene: TRBJ1-5
CDR3nt: TGCAGTGCTAGAGAAAGGGGCAATCAGCCCCAGCATTTT
CDR3aa: CSARERGNQPQHF

abundance: -
v_gene: TRBV20-1
d_gene: -
j_gene: TRBJ1-2
CDR3nt: TGCAGTGCCGGACAGTTCTCTGGTGGCTACACCTTC
CDR3aa: CSAGQFSGGYTF

abundance: -
v_gene: TRBV19
d_gene: -
j_gene: TRBJ2-1
CDR3nt: TGTGCCAGTAGTATAGGTGACAGTAGCTCCTACAATGAGCAGTTCTTC
CDR3aa: CASSIGDSSSYNEQFF

abundance: -
v_gene: TRBV20-1
d_gene: -
j_gene: TRBJ2-3
CDR3nt: TGCAGTGCTAGGGACGGTCGAAGCACAGATACGCAGTATTTT
CDR3aa: CSARDGRSTDTQYF

abundance: -
v_gene: TRBV7-9
d_gene: TRBD2
j_gene: TRBJ2-1
CDR3nt: TGTGCCAGCAGCTCTACTAGCGGGGCTGCGACCAATGAGCAGTTCTTC
CDR3aa: CASSSTSGAATNEQFF

abundance: -
v_gene: TRBV2
d_gene: TRBD1
j_gene: TRBJ1-2
CDR3nt: TGTGCCAGCAGCTCCGGGACAGGGATCTTTAGCTACACCTTC
CDR3aa: CASSSGTGIFSYTF

abundance: -
v_gene: TRBV5-1
d_gene: -
j_gene: TRBJ2-7
CDR3nt: TGCGCCAGCAGCTTGGATCAGACCTACGAGCAGTACTTC
CDR3aa: CASSLDQTYEQYF

abundance: -
v_gene: TRBV10-3
d_gene: -
j_gene: TRBJ2-2
CDR3nt: TGTGCCATCAGTGGGAGCCATCGCCCCGGGGAGCTGTTTTTT
CDR3aa: CAISGSHRPGELFF

abundance: once
v_gene: TRBV2
d_gene: -
j_gene: TRBJ1-6
CDR3nt: TGTGCCAGCAGCGCATTCCGGTCCCTCCACTTT
CDR3aa: CASSAFRSLHF

abundance: -
v_gene: TRBV2
d_gene: TRBD1
j_gene: TRBJ1-2
CDR3nt: TGTGCCAGCATAGGACAGGGGGTAATAACTAACTGTGGCTACACCTTC
CDR3aa: CASIGQGVITNCGYTF

abundance: few
v_gene: TRBV27
d_gene: TRBD2
j_gene: TRBJ2-3
CDR3nt: TGTGCCAGCAGTCCAGGCCACTCCGGGACTACCTACCGGTATTTT
CDR3aa: CASSPGHSGTTYRYF

abundance: -
v_gene: TRBV29-1
d_gene: TRBD1
j_gene: TRBJ1-1
CDR3nt: TGCAGCGTTGCCGCAGGGGGCCTGAACACTGAAGCTTTCTTT
CDR3aa: CSVAAGGLNTEAFF

abundance: once
v_gene: TRBV9
d_gene: TRBD1
j_gene: TRBJ1-3
CDR3nt: TGTGCCAGCAGCGACGGGACAGCGTCTGGAAACACCATATATTTT
CDR3aa: CASSDGTASGNTIYF

abundance: few
v_gene: TRBV20-1
d_gene: -
j_gene: TRBJ2-7
CDR3nt: TGCAGTGCTAGAGGTCTGGACAGCTACGAGCAGTACTTC
CDR3aa: CSARGLDSYEQYF

abundance: few
v_gene: TRBV7-2
d_gene: TRBD1
j_gene: TRBJ2-1
CDR3nt: TGTGCCAGCAGCCAGCGCAGGGACAGTGAGCAGTTCTTC
CDR3aa: CASSQRRDSEQFF

abundance: once
v_gene: TRBV19
d_gene: -
j_gene: TRBJ2-5
CDR3nt: TGTGCCAGTTCAAGACAGGGAGGGAGAGAGACCCAGTACTTC
CDR3aa: CASSRQGGRETQYF

abundance: many
v_gene: TRBV19
d_gene: -
j_gene: TRBJ2-1
CDR3nt: TGTGCCAGTAGTATAGATCGTTACCGCCAGACCTACAATGAGCAGTTCTTC
CDR3aa: CASSIDRYRQTYNEQFF

abundance: -
v_gene: TRBV29-1
d_gene: TRBD2
j_gene: TRBJ2-2
CDR3nt: TGCAGCGTTGTGGGACTAGGGGGCACCGGGGAGCTGTTTTTT
CDR3aa: CSVVGLGGTGELFF

abundance: -
v_gene: TRBV6-6
d_gene: -
j_gene: TRBJ1-2
CDR3nt: TGTGCCAGCATAAAGGGACCCTATGGCTACACCTTC
CDR3aa: CASIKGPYGYTF

abundance: -
v_gene: TRBV2
d_gene: TRBD2
j_gene: TRBJ2-2
CDR3nt: TGTGCCAGCAGTGAATTGGCTAGCGGTATCCTCACCGGGGAGCTGTTTTTT
CDR3aa: CASSELASGILTGELFF

abundance: -
v_gene: TRBV19
d_gene: -
j_gene: TRBJ2-1
CDR3nt: TGTGCCAGTAGTATTAAACATAGCTCCTACAATGAGCAGTTCTTC
CDR3aa: CASSIKHSSYNEQFF

abundance: -
v_gene: TRBV5-1
d_gene: TRBD1
j_gene: TRBJ2-5
CDR3nt: TGCGCCAGCAGATTGGACAGGGGGGAGACCCAGTACTTC
CDR3aa: CASRLDRGETQYF

abundance: -
v_gene: TRBV9
d_gene: -
j_gene: TRBJ1-2
CDR3nt: TGTGCCAGCCAGGGGTTTAACTATGGCTACACCTTC
CDR3aa: CASQGFNYGYTF

abundance: -
v_gene: TRBV6-4
d_gene: -
j_gene: TRBJ2-3
CDR3nt: TGTGCCAGCAGTGAGAGGGCGGGGGACACAGATATACAGTATTTT
CDR3aa: CASSERAGDTDIQYF

abundance: -
v_gene: TRBV7-7
d_gene: -
j_gene: TRBJ2-5
CDR3nt: TGTGCTAGCAGCTTAGCGCACACTAGCCAAGAGACCCAGTACTTC
CDR3aa: CASSLAHTSQETQYF

abundance: -
v_gene: TRBV6-4
d_gene: -
j_gene: TRBJ1-6
CDR3nt: TGTGCCAGCAGTGACTCTGACGGGGATAATTCACCCCTCCACTTT
CDR3aa: CASSDSDGDNSPLHF

abundance: -
v_gene: TRBV20-1
d_gene: -
j_gene: TRBJ2-2
CDR3nt: TGCAGTGCTAGGGTACGGAACACCGGGGAGCTGTTTTTT
CDR3aa: CSARVRNTGELFF

abundance: -
v_gene: TRBV7-2
d_gene: -
j_gene: TRBJ1-6
CDR3nt: TGTGCCAGCAGCCCCAGGTCCGGACCGGGTTCACCCCTCCACTTT
CDR3aa: CASSPRSGPGSPLHF

abundance: -
v_gene: TRBV5-1
d_gene: -
j_gene: TRBJ2-3
CDR3nt: TGCGCCAGCAGCTTGGCCGGATCATACACAGATACGCAGTATTTT
CDR3aa: CASSLAGSYTDTQYF

abundance: once
v_gene: TRBV15
d_gene: -
j_gene: TRBJ1-2
CDR3nt: TGTGCCACCAGCAAGGGCGGCGATAACTATGGCTACACCTTC
CDR3aa: CATSKGGDNYGYTF

abundance: -
v_gene: TRBV7-3
d_gene: -
j_gene: TRBJ2-3
CDR3nt: TGTGCCAGCAGCTTAACCGGGGGCGCGACAGATACGCAGTATTTT
CDR3aa: CASSLTGGATDTQYF

abundance: -
v_gene: TRBV5-6
d_gene: TRBD1
j_gene: TRBJ2-7
CDR3nt: TGTGCCAGCAGCTCCCGGACAGGTCCTTCCTACGAGCAGTACTTC
CDR3aa: CASSSRTGPSYEQYF

abundance: -
v_gene: TRBV7-8
d_gene: -
j_gene: TRBJ2-5
CDR3nt: TGTGCCAGCAGCTTTACGACAGGCCAAGAGACCCAGTACTTC
CDR3aa: CASSFTTGQETQYF

abundance: -
v_gene: TRBV7-3
d_gene: -
j_gene: TRBJ2-7
CDR3nt: TGTGCTAGCAGCTTAAACCTCCAGGACGAGCAGTACTTC
CDR3aa: CASSLNLQDEQYF

abundance: -
v_gene: TRBV15
d_gene: -
j_gene: TRBJ1-3
CDR3nt: TGTGCCACCAGCAGAAGTGTAGGAAACACCATATATTTT
CDR3aa: CATSRSVGNTIYF

abundance: -
v_gene: TRBV12-3/TRBV12-4
d_gene: TRBD2
j_gene: TRBJ2-1
CDR3nt: TGTGCCAGCAGTTTGTCTATCGGGGGGGGTCAGTTCTTC
CDR3aa: CASSLSIGGGQFF

abundance: -
v_gene: TRBV7-6
d_gene: TRBD2
j_gene: TRBJ2-5
CDR3nt: TGTGCCAGCAGCCCGTGGACTAGCGGGGGGTACGAGCCAAGTGAGACCCAGTACTTC
CDR3aa: CASSPWTSGGYEPSETQYF

abundance: -
v_gene: TRBV11-2
d_gene: TRBD2
j_gene: TRBJ2-5
CDR3nt: TGTGCCAGCAGCTTAGTGGGGGGGGTGGAGACAGAGACCCAGTACTTC
CDR3aa: CASSLVGGVETETQYF

abundance: -
v_gene: TRBV13
d_gene: -
j_gene: TRBJ1-6
CDR3nt: TGTGCCAGCAGCTTAGTTGGGCAGGCGGTTTCACCCCTCCACTTT
CDR3aa: CASSLVGQAVSPLHF

abundance: -
v_gene: TRBV7-6
d_gene: -
j_gene: TRBJ2-7
CDR3nt: TGTGCCAGCAGCCCCCTATTACTGCGCTCCGCTTTAGAGCAGTACTTC
CDR3aa: CASSPLLLRSALEQYF

abundance: -
v_gene: TRBV20-1
d_gene: -
j_gene: TRBJ2-7
CDR3nt: TGCAGTGCACCTGTATCGGCGGCCCCCTACGAGCAGTACTTC
CDR3aa: CSAPVSAAPYEQYF